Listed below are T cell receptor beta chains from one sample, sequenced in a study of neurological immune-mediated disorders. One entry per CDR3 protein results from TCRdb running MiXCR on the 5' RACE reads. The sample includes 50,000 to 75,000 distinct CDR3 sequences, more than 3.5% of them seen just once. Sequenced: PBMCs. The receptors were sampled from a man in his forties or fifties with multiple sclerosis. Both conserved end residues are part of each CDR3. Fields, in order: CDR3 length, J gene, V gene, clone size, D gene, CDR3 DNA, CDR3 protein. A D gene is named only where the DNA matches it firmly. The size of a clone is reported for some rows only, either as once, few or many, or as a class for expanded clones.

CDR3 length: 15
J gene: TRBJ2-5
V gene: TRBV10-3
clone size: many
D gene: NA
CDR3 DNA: TGTGCCATCAGTGTAGAGGCAGGGGTCCAAGAGACCCAGTACTTC
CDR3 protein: CAISVEAGVQETQYF

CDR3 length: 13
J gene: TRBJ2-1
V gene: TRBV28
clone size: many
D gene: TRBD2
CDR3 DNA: TGTGCCAGCAGTCGCACAATAGCGGGGGGGCAGTTCTTC
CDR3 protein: CASSRTIAGGQFF

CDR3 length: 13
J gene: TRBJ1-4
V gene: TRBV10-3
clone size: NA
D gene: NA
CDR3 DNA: TGTGCCATCAGCGGGGGATCTAATGAAAAACTGTTTTTT
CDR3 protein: CAISGGSNEKLFF

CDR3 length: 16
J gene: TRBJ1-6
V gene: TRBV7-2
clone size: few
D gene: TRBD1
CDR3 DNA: TGTGCCAGCAGCGAAGGACAGGGGGTGCGTAATTCACCCCTCCACTTT
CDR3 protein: CASSEGQGVRNSPLHF

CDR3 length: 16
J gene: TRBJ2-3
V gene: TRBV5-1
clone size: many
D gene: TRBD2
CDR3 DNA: TGCGCCAGCAGCCCCGGCGGGGGGAGAAGCACAGATACGCAGTATTTT
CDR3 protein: CASSPGGGRSTDTQYF

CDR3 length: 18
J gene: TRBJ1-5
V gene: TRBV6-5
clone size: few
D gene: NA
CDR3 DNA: TGTGCCAGCAGGCCCAACTACGGTTCCTATAGGGCCGATCAGCCCCAGCATTTT
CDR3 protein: CASRPNYGSYRADQPQHF

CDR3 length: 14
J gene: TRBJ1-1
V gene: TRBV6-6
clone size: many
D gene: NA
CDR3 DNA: TGTGCCAGCAGCCCCAGAGCAAGTGGGACTGAAGCTTTCTTT
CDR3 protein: CASSPRASGTEAFF

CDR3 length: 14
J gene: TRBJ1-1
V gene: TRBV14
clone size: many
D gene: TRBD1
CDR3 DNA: TGTGCCAGCAGCAGAAACAGGGGTCCCACTGAAGCTTTCTTT
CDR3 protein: CASSRNRGPTEAFF

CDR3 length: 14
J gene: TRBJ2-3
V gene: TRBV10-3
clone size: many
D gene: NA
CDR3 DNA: TGTGCCATCACTACGGACGGTACTCAAGATACGCAGTATTTT
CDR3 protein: CAITTDGTQDTQYF

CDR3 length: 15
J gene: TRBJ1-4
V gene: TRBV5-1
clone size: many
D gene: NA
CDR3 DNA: TGCGCCAGCAGCTTGGCGGAGGCTGCTAATGAAAAACTGTTTTTT
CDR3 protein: CASSLAEAANEKLFF

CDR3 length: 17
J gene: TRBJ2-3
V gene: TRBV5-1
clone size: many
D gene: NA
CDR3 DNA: TGCGCCAGCAGCTTGTTGGGAACTCCACATGTGACGGATACGCAGTATTTT
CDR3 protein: CASSLLGTPHVTDTQYF

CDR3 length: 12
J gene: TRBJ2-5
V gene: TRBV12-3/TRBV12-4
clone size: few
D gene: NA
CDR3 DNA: TGTGCCAGCATAAGGGCCTGGGAGACCCAGTACTTC
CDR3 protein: CASIRAWETQYF

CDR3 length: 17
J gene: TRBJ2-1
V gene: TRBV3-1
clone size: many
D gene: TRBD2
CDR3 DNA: TGTGCCAGCAGCCAAGATTATGGGCGGGGGGGCCGCAATGAGCAGTTCTTC
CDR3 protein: CASSQDYGRGGRNEQFF

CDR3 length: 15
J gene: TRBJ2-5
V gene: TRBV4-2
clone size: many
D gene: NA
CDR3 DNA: TGTGCCAGCAGCCAAGCGAATCCAGGGACGGAGACCCAGTACTTC
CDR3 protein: CASSQANPGTETQYF

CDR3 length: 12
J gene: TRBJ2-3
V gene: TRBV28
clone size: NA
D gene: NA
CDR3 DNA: TGTGCCAGTGCAGTGGGCACAGATACGCAGTATTTT
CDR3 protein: CASAVGTDTQYF

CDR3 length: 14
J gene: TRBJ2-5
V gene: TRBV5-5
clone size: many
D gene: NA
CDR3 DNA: TGTGCCAGCAGCCGTAAACAGGGCTTTGAGACCCAGTACTTC
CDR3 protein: CASSRKQGFETQYF

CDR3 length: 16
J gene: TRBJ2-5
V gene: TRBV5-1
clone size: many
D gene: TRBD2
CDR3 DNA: TGCGCCAGCAGCCGGGGACAGACTAGCGGGGTAGAGACCCAGTACTTC
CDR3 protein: CASSRGQTSGVETQYF

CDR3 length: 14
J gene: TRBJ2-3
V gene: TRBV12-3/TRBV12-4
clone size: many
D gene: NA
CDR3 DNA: TGTGCCAGCAGTCTCAGCCTTAGCACAGATACGCAGTATTTT
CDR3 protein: CASSLSLSTDTQYF

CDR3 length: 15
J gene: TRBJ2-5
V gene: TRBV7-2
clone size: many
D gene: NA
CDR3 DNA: TGTGCCAGCAGCCTTCTAGGGGGGGCACGGGAGACCCAGTACTTC
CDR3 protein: CASSLLGGARETQYF

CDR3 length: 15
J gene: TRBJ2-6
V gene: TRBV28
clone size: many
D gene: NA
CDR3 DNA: TGTGCCAGCAGTTTTCAGGTCTCTGGGGCCAACGTCCTGACTTTC
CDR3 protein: CASSFQVSGANVLTF

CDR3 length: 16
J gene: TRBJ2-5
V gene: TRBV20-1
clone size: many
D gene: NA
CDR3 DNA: TGCAGTGCTAGAGTGTCAAGCGGGCCGATCCAAGAGACCCAGTACTTC
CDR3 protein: CSARVSSGPIQETQYF

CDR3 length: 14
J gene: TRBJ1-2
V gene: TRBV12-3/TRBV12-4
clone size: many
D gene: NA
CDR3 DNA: TGTGCCAGCAGTTTTGGTCGGGGGTCGGGAGGCTACACCTTC
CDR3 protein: CASSFGRGSGGYTF

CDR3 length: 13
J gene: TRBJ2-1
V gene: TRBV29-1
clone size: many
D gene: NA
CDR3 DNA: TGCAGCGTGACCCTACTCGAGAACAATGAGCAGTTCTTC
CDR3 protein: CSVTLLENNEQFF

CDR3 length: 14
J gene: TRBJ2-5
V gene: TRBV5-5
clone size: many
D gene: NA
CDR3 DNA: TGTGCCAGCAGCCTCGGGACGGAGCAAGAGACCCAGTACTTC
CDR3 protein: CASSLGTEQETQYF

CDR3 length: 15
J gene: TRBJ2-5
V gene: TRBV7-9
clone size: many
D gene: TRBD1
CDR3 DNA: TGTGCCAGCAGCTTAGGGGGGACAGCCCAAGAGACCCAGTACTTC
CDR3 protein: CASSLGGTAQETQYF

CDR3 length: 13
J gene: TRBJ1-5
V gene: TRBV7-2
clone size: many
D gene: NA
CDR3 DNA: TGTGCCAGCAGCTTATGGATTAATCAGCCCCAGCATTTT
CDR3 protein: CASSLWINQPQHF

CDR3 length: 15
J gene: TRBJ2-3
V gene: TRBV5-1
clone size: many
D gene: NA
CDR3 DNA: TGCGCCAGCAGCTTGGGGCTAGTAGGCACAGATACGCAGTATTTT
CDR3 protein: CASSLGLVGTDTQYF

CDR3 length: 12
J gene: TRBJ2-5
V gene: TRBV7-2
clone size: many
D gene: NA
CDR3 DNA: TGTGCCAGCAGCCTCGACAGAGAGACCCAGTACTTC
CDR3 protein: CASSLDRETQYF

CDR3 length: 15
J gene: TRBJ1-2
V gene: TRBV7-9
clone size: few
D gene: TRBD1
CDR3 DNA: TGTGCCAGCAGACAACTTGCCGGGACAGACTATGGCTACACCTTC
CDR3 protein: CASRQLAGTDYGYTF

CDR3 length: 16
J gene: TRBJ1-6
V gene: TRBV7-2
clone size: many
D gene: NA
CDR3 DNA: TGTGCCAGCAGCTTAACGAGGAGCGGGGGCGGTTCACCCCTCCACTTT
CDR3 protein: CASSLTRSGGGSPLHF

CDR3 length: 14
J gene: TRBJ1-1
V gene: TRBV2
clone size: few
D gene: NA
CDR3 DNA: TGTGCCAGCGGGGGTTGGGGGAGGAACACTGAAGCTTTCTTT
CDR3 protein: CASGGWGRNTEAFF